This TCR beta chain was retrieved from a study of cytomegalovirus exposure and HLA in healthy donors. Study outcomes and limitations: TCR association rates varied by HLA locus in a later analysis, with DRB1 highest and HLA-C lowest. Association with HLA alleles at 0.05 false discovery rate was found for 16,951 TCR beta sequences in a later analysis. Previously analyzed data showed that most TCR beta V segments were productive at a frequency of about 90% or about 30%.

The PCR made use of 60 Vbeta and 13 Jbeta primers. Assay: immunoSEQ multiplex PCR; the TCRdb copy retains only in-frame clones and omits some. The sample has about 130,000 clones; 70% to 80% are singletons. Germline lookup yields CDR1 LNHNV and CDR2 YYDKDF (reference sequence). After removal of 0 bases from V and 1 base from J, the junction contained 3 bases not matched to a gene. This CDR3 is built from 17 residues. This clone was counted between two and nine times. The antigen remains unidentified. The clonotype originates from a man aged 35 to 55 in good health and CMV-seropositive. The chain uses TRBV15 and TRBJ2-6; 7 bases agree with TRBD1. The sample comprised PBMCs. The DNA for the CDR3 is TGTGCCACCAGCAGAGACAGGGGGAATTCTGGGGCCAACGTCCTGACTTTC. Encoded protein: CATSRDRGNSGANVLTF.